The 4 T cell receptor beta chains given below trace back to one sample, sequenced in a study of CD8 T cells in ankylosing spondylitis. The antigens these receptors bind are not known. In TCRdb, the 5' RACE reads were re-called with MiXCR into one record per CDR3 protein. The table records about 500,000 distinct CDR3 sequences, approximately 5% of them present only once. Study results and limitations: Ankylosing spondylitis blood appeared to carry a characteristic TCR beta motif of roughly eight highly homologous variants.

The source material was blood, either unsorted or a sorted T cell fraction (not recorded which). The origin of the receptors is a male donor with ankylosing spondylitis.

This clonotype was detected many times. The chain couples TRBV9 to TRBJ1-2; 9 positions agree with TRBD1. The CDR3 contains 17 residues. V was pared by 0 bases and J by 4 bases, with 10 bases of the junction left unmatched. Germline-derived CDR1 and CDR2 are SGDLS and YYNGEE. In nucleotides, the CDR3 is TGTGCCAGCAGCGTAGGGGACAGGGAATCACTAGGCTATGGCTACACCTTC. Amino acid sequence: CASSVGDRESLGYGYTF.

This clonotype came up many times. The V and J genes are TRBV6-5 and TRBJ1-3; D not resolved. The CDR3 spans 17 residues. V was trimmed by 0 bases and J by 2 bases, leaving 14 bases between them. CDR1 is MNHEY and CDR2 is SVGAGI in the germline V gene. The CDR3 loop reads CASSYSHPEGAGNTIYF. CDR3 coding DNA: TGTGCCAGCAGTTACTCCCATCCCGAGGGAGCTGGAAACACCATATATTTT.

There are many counts of this clonotype. The rearrangement links TRBV6-2 or TRBV6-3 to TRBJ2-1; no clear D gene. The CDR3 has 14 residues. V lost 9 bases, J lost 5 bases, and 17 bases lay in between. The germline V gene encodes CDR1 MNHEY and CDR2 SVGEGT. The CDR3 bases are TGTGCCAGTGGGCTTTGGGGTCGGGACAATGAGCAGTTCTTC. Its translation is CASGLWGRDNEQFF.

This clonotype was found many times. The chain couples TRBV28 to TRBJ2-2; D not resolved. Per germline, CDR1 MDHEN and CDR2 SYDVKM. V was clipped by 7 bases and J by 5 bases, with 8 bases between them. This CDR3 region has 12 residues. The CDR3 coding sequence is TGTGCCAGCACCCTGGGGACCGGGGAGCTGTTTTTT. This gives the protein CASTLGTGELFF.